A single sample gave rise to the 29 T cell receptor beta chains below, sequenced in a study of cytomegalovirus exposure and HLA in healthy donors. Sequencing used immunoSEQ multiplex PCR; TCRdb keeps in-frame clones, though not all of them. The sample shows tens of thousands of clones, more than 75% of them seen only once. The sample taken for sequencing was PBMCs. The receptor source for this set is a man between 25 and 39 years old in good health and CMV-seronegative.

The DNA of the CDR3 is TGCGCCAGCAGCTTTCGTCGACAGGGGGCCGAGACCCAGTACTTC. Its protein is CASSFRRQGAETQYF. The chain links TRBV5-1 to TRBJ2-5; TRBD1 matches at 10 bases. CDR1 and CDR2 (germline): SGHRS, YFSETQ. CDR3 size: 15 residues. The V and J ends lost 2 bases and 5 bases, in that order; junction bases with no gene match: 6.

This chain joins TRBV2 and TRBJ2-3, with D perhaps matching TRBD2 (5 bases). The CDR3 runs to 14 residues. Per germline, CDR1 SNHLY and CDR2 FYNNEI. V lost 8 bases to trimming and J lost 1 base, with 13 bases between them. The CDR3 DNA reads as TGTGCCAGCCGCGAGGGTCGGGGCACAGATACGCAGTATTTT. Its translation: CASREGRGTDTQYF.

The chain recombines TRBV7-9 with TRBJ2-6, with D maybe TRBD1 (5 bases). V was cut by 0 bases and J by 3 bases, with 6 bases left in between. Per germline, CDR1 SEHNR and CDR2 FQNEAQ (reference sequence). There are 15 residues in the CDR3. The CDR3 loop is CASSLAGVGANVLTF. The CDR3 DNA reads TGTGCCAGCAGCTTAGCAGGGGTTGGGGCCAACGTCCTGACTTTC. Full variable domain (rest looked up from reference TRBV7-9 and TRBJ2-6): DTGVSQNPRHKITKRGQNVTFRCDPISEHNRLYWYRQTLGQGPEFLTYFQNEAQLEKSRLLSDRFSAERPKGSFSTLEIQRTEQGDSAMYLCASSLAGVGANVLTFGAGSRLTVL.

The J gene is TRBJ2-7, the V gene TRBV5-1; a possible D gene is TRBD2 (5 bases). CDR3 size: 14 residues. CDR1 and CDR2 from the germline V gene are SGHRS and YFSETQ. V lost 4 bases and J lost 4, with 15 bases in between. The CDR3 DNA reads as TGCGCCAGCAGCCCCCTGCCGGAGGCTTACGAGCAGTACTTC. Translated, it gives CASSPLPEAYEQYF.

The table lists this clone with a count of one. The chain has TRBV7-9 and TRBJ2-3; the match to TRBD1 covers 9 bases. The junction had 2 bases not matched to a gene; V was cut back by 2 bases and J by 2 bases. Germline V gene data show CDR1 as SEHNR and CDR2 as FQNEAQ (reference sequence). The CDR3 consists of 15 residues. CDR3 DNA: TGTGCCAGCAGCTTATCACAGGGGGCCACAGATACGCAGTATTTT. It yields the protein CASSLSQGATDTQYF. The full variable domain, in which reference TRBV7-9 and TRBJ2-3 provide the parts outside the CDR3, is DTGVSQNPRHKITKRGQNVTFRCDPISEHNRLYWYRQTLGQGPEFLTYFQNEAQLEKSRLLSDRFSAERPKGSFSTLEIQRTEQGDSAMYLCASSLSQGATDTQYFGPGTRLTVL.

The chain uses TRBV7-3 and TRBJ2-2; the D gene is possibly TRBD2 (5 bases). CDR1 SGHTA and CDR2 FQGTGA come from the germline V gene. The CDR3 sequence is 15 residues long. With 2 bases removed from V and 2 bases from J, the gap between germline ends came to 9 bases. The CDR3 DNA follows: TGTGCCAGCAGCTTAGGACTCGCCAACACCGGGGAGCTGTTTTTT. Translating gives CASSLGLANTGELFF.

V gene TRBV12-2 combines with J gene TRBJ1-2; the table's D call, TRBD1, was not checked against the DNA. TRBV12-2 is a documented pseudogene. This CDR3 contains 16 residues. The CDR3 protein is CASRRPRRRGDYGYTF. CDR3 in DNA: TGTGCAAGTCGCCGCCCCCGGCGCAGGGGCGACTATGGCTACACCTTC.

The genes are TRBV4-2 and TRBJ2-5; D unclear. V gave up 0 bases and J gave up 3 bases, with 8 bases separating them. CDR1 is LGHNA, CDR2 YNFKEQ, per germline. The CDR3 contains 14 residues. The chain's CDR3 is CASSQDRSEETQYF. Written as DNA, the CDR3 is TGTGCCAGCAGCCAAGATAGGAGCGAAGAGACCCAGTACTTC.

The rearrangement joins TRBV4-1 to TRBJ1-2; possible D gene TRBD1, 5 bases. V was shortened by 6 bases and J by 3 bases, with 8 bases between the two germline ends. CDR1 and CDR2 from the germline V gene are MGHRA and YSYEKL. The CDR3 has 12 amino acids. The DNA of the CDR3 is TGCGCCAGCAGTAGGGGCGACTATGGCTACACCTTC. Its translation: CASSRGDYGYTF.

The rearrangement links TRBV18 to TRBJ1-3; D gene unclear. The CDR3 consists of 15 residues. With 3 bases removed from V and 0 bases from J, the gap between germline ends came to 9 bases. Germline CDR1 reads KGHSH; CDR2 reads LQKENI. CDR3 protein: CASSPLRSSGNTIYF. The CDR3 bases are TGTGCCAGCTCACCGCTGAGGAGCTCTGGAAACACCATATATTTT.

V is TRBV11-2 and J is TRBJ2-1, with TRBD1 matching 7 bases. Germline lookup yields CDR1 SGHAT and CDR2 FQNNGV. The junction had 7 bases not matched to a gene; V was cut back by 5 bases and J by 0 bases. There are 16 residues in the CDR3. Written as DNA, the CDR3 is TGTGCCAGCAGCCATAGAGGGGACAGCTCCTACAATGAGCAGTTCTTC. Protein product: CASSHRGDSSYNEQFF. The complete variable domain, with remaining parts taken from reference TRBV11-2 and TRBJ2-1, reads EAGVAQSPRYKIIEKRQSVAFWCNPISGHATLYWYQQILGQGPKLLIQFQNNGVVDDSQLPKDRFSAERLKGVDSTLKIQPAKLEDSAVYLCASSHRGDSSYNEQFFGPGTRLTVL.

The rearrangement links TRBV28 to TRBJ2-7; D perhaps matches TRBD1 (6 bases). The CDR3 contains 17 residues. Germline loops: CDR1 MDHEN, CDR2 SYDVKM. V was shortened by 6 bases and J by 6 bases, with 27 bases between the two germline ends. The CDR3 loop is CASRHRQDTHPFSEQYF. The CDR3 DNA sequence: TGTGCCAGCAGACACCGACAGGATACTCACCCTTTCTCCGAGCAGTACTTC.

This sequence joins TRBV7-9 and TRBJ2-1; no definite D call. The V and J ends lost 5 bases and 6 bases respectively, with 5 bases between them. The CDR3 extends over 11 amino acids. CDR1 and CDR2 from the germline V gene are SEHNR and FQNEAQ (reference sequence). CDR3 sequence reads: CASSGGNEQFF. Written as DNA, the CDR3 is TGTGCCAGCAGCGGCGGCAATGAGCAGTTCTTC.

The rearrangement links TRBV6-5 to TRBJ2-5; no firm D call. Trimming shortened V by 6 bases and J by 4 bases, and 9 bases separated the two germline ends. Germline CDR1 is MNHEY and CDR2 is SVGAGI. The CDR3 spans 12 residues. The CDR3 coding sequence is TGTGCCAGCAGACCGACTGGAGAGACCCAGTACTTC. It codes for CASRPTGETQYF.

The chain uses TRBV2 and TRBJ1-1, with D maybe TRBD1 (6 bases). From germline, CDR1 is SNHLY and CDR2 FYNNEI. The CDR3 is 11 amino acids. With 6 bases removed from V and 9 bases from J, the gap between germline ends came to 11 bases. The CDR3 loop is CASRWTEKAFF. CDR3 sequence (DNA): TGTGCCAGCAGGTGGACAGAAAAAGCTTTCTTT.

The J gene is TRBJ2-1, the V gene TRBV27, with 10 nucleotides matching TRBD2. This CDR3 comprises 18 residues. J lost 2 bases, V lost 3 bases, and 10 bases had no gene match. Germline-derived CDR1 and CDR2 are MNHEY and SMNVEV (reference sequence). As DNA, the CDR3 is TGTGCCAGCAGTTTTGTAGCGGGGGGTCTTCTAGCCTACAATGAGCAGTTCTTC. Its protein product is CASSFVAGGLLAYNEQFF.

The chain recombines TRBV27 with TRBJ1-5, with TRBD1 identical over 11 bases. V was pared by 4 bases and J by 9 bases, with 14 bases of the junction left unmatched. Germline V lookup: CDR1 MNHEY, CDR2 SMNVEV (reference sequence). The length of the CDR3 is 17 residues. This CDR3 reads CASSSTGTGGDGGPQHF. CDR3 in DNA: TGTGCCAGCAGTTCTACCGGGACAGGGGGAGACGGGGGGCCCCAGCATTTT.

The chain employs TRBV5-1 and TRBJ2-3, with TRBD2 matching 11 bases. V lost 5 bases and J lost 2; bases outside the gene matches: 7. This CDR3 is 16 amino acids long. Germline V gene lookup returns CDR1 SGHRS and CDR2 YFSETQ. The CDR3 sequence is CASSRRLAGNTDTQYF. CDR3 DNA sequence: TGCGCCAGCAGTCGCAGACTAGCGGGGAACACAGATACGCAGTATTTT.

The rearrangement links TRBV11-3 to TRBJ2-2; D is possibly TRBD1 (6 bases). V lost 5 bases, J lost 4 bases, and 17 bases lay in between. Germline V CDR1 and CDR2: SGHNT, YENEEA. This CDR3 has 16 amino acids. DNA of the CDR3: TGTGCCAGCAGCCCCCCCGGGACACTGTCCACCGGGGAGCTGTTTTTT. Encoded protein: CASSPPGTLSTGELFF.

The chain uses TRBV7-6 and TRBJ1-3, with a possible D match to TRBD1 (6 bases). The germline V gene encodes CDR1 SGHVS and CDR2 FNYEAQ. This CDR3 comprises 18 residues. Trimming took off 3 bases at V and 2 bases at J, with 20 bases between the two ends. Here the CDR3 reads CASSLLSLQGVAGNTIYF. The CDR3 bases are TGTGCCAGCAGCTTGCTCTCACTACAGGGTGTTGCTGGAAACACCATATATTTT.

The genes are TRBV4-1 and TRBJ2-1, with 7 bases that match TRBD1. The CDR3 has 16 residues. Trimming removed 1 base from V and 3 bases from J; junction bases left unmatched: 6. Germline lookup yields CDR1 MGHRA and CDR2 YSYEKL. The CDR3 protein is CASSQVVQGLYNEQFF. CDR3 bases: TGCGCCAGCAGCCAAGTCGTACAGGGGCTCTACAATGAGCAGTTCTTC.

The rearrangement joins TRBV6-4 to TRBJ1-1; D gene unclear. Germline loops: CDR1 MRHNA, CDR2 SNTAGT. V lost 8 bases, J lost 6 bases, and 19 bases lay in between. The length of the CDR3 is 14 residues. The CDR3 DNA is TGTGCCAGCTACCCGGGTATCTCTGGAGCTGAAGCTTTCTTT. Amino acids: CASYPGISGAEAFF.

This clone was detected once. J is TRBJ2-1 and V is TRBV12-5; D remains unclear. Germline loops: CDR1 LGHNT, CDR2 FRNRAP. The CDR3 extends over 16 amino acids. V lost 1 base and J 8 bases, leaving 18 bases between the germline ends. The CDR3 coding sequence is TGTGCTAGTGGTTTGGGCGGTAGCCCCCTACGGGATGAGCAGTTCTTC. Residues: CASGLGGSPLRDEQFF.

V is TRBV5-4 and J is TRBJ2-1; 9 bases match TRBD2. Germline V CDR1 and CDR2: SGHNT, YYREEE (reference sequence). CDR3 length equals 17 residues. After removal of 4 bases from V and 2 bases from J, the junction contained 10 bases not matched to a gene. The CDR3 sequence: CASSQRGGRDPYNEQFF. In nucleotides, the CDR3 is TGTGCCAGCAGCCAAAGGGGCGGGAGGGACCCCTACAATGAGCAGTTCTTC.

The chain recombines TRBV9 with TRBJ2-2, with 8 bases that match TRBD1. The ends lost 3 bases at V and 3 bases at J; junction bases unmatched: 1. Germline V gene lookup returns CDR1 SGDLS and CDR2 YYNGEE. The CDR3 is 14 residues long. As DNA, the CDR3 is TGTGCCAGCAGCGAGACAGGGGACACCGGGGAGCTGTTTTTT. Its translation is CASSETGDTGELFF.

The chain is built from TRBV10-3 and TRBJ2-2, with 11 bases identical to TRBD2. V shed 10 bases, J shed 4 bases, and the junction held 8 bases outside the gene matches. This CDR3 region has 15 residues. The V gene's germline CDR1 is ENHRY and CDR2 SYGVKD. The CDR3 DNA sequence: TGTGCCACCGTCCCTGGACTAGCGGGCACCGGGGAGCTGTTTTTT. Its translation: CATVPGLAGTGELFF.

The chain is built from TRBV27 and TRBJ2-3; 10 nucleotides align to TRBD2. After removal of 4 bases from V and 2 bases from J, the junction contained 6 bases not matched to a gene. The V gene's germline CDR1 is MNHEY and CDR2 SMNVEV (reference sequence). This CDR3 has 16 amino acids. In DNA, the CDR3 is TGTGCCAGCAGTTACCGACTAGCGGGTACCACAGATACGCAGTATTTT. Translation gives CASSYRLAGTTDTQYF.

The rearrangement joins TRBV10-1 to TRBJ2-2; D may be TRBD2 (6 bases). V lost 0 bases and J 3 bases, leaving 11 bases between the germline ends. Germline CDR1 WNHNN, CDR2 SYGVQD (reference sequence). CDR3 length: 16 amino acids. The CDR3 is CASSESTGRYTGELFF. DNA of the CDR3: TGCGCCAGCAGTGAGTCGACCGGGAGATACACCGGGGAGCTGTTTTTT.

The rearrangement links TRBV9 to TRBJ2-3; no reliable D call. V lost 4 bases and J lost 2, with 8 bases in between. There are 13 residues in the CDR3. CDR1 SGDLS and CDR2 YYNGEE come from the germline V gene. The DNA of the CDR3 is TGTGCCAGCAGCATGGAGTTCACAGATACGCAGTATTTT. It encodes CASSMEFTDTQYF.